One T cell receptor beta chain is described in this entry. Trimming at V came to 7 bases and at J to 4 bases, leaving 11 bases not matched to a gene. Germline CDR1 is LNHDA and CDR2 is SQIVND (reference sequence). The CDR3 runs to 16 residues. These data belong to a study of blood T cell repertoires in COVID-19. About the research overall: Researchers got acute and convalescent COVID-19 samples from the United States, Italy and Spain. PBMCs, B-cell-depleted T cells, or T cells were the source of the cDNA or gDNA that made up the material.

In the original analysis: Amplified reference gene primers provided the basis for estimating nucleated cell counts. Produced via immunoSEQ multiplex PCR; TCRdb's table is partial and in-frame only. V, J and clone size are those of that table, while D and trimming were read from the DNA. The data show tens of thousands of clones, roughly 70% seen once. The sample was peripheral blood. The chain carries TRBV19 and TRBJ1-5; TRBD1 agrees at 9 bases. This sequence was found in a woman between 65 and 79 years old with acute or convalescent COVID-19. In DNA form, the CDR3 reads TGTGCCAGTACCGGGACAGGGTCGGTCACTAATCAGCCCCAGCATTTT. Translated: CASTGTGSVTNQPQHF. The full variable domain, its missing parts supplied by reference TRBV19 and TRBJ1-5, is DGGITQSPKYLFRKEGQNVTLSCEQNLNHDAMYWYRQDPGQGLRLIYYSQIVNDFQKGDIAEGYSVSREKKESFPLTVTSAQKNPTAFYLCASTGTGSVTNQPQHFGDGTRLSIL.